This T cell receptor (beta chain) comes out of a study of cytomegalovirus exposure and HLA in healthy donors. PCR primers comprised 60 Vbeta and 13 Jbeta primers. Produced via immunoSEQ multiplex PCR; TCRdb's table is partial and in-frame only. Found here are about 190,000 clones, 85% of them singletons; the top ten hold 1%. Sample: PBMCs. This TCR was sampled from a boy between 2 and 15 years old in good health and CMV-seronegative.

The CDR3 DNA follows: TGCAGTGTCCCTGAGGTTGAAAAACTGTTTTTT. This encodes CSVPEVEKLFF. This chain links TRBV20-1 with TRBJ1-4; no clear D gene. Looked up from germline, CDR1 is DFQATT and CDR2 is SNEGSKA (reference sequence). The CDR3 runs to 11 residues. V shed 7 bases and J shed 7 bases, with 10 bases lying between them.